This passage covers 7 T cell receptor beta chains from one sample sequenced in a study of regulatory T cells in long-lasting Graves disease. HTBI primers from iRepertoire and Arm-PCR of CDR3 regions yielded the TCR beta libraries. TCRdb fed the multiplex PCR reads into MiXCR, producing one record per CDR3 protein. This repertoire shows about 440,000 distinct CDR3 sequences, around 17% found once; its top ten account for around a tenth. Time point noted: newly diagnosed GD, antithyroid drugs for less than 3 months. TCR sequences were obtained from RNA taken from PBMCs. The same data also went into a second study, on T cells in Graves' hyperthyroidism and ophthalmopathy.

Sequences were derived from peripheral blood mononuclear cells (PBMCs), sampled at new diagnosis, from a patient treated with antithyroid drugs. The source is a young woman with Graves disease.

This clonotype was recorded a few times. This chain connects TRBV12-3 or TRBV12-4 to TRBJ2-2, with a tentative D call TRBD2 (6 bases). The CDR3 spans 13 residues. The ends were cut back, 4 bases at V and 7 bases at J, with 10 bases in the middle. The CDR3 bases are TGTGCCAGCAGTTACGAAGCGGGCGGGGAGCTGTTTTTT. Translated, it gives CASSYEAGGELFF.

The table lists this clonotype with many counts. Here the CDR3 reads CASSPPKVLNTEAFF. CDR3 sequence (DNA): TGTGCCAGCTCACCACCGAAGGTCCTGAACACTGAAGCTTTCTTT. J is TRBJ1-1 and V is TRBV18; D call uncertain. CDR3 length equals 15 residues. Trimming removed 0 bases at V and 0 bases at J, with 8 bases between. Per germline, CDR1 KGHSH and CDR2 LQKENI. The complete variable domain, with remaining parts taken from reference TRBV18 and TRBJ1-1, reads NAGVMQNPRHLVRRRGQEARLRCSPMKGHSHVYWYRQLPEEGLKFMVYLQKENIIDESGMPKERFSAEFPKEGPSILRIQQVVRGDSAAYFCASSPPKVLNTEAFFGQGTRLTVV.

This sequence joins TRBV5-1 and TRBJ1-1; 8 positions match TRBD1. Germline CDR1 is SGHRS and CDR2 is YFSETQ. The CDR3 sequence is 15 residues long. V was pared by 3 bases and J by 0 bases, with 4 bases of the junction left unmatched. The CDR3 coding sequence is TGCGCCAGCAGCTGGAGGGACAGGTTGAACACTGAAGCTTTCTTT. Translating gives CASSWRDRLNTEAFF.

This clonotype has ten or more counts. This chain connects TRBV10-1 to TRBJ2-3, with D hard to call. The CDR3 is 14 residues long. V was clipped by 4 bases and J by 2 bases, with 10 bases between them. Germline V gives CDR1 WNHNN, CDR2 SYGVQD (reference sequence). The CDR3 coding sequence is TGCGCCAGCAGTGGGGAACGTGACACAGATACGCAGTATTTT. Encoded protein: CASSGERDTDTQYF.

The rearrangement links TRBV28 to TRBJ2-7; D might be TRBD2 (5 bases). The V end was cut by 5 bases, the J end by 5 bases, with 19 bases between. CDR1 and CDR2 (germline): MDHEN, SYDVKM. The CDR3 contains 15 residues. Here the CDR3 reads CASSLIGILGNEQYF. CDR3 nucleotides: TGTGCCAGCAGTCTCATCGGGATTCTGGGCAACGAGCAGTACTTC.

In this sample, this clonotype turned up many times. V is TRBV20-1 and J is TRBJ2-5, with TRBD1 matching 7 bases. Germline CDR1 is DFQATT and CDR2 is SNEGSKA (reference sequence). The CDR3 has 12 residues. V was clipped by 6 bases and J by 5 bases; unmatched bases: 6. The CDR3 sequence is CSAHRGRETQYF. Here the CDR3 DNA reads TGCAGTGCCCACAGGGGCCGGGAGACCCAGTACTTC.

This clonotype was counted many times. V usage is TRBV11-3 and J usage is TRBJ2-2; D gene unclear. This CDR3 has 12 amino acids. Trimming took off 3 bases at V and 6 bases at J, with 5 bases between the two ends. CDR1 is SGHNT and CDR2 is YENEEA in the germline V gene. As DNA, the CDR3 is TGTGCCAGCAGCTTCCGATCCGGGGAGCTGTTTTTT. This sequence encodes CASSFRSGELFF.